The present T cell receptor beta chain was sequenced within a study of T cells after yellow fever vaccination. Study-wide findings and caveats: FACS-sorted repertoires might harbor abundant contaminating clonotypes from the bulk population.

This clonotype was observed once. Its antigen is unknown. Per the germline V gene, CDR1 is SGHNT and CDR2 is YYREEE (reference sequence). Unmatched junction bases numbered 11, after V lost 4 bases and J lost 6 bases. This CDR3 is 15 amino acids long. TCRdb re-called the 5' RACE reads through MiXCR, storing one row per CDR3 protein. The data show about 320,000 distinct CDR3 sequences, 3.5% to 4.5% seen once. V and J are TRBV5-4 and TRBJ2-7; 9 nucleotides agree with TRBD1. The sequencing here drew on PBMCs, taken 15 days after the yellow fever booster vaccination. This clonotype was obtained from a man aged 18-30 years who received the YFV17D yellow fever vaccine. CDR3 DNA: TGTGCCAGCAGCCCCACACCGGGACAGGGAGGCGAGCAGTACTTC. It translates to CASSPTPGQGGEQYF.